This T cell receptor beta chain was sequenced during a study of cytomegalovirus exposure and HLA in healthy donors. Points from the study as a whole: Through in vitro validation, a few CMV-associated chains were shown to be specific for CMV antigens. The study listed some 160 cytomegalovirus-associated TCR beta chains. Reports credit the classifier with highly specific, highly sensitive diagnosis of cytomegalovirus status.

Concerning this clone: Its antigen is unidentified.

The protocol was immunoSEQ multiplex PCR, while the TCRdb copy is restricted to in-frame clones and leaves out a portion. The sample holds roughly 120,000 clones, more than 75% seen once. This CDR3 is 13 amino acids long. Germline V gene lookup returns CDR1 SGHRS and CDR2 YFSETQ. The V and J ends lost 2 bases and 4 bases respectively, with 9 bases between them. The J gene is TRBJ1-2, the V gene TRBV5-1; D remains ambiguous. The sample taken for sequencing was PBMCs. The sequence derives from a man between 18 and 29 years old in good health and CMV-seronegative. Here the CDR3 reads CASSLTEGYGYTF. CDR3 nucleotide sequence: TGCGCCAGCAGCTTAACAGAGGGCTATGGCTACACCTTC.